The 17 T cell receptor beta chains below come from one sample, sequenced in a study of cytomegalovirus exposure and HLA in healthy donors. 60 Vbeta and 13 Jbeta primers were used in PCR. Data came from immunoSEQ multiplex PCR; TCRdb stores just in-frame clones and leaves some out. The table has over 200,000 clones, around 73% seen once. Sequences were obtained from PBMCs. The receptors stem from a male donor in good health and CMV-seronegative.

The chain carries TRBV11-3 and TRBJ2-1; 9 bases match TRBD2. V shed 5 bases and J 4 bases; nucleotides not matched to a gene: 6. The length of the CDR3 is 15 residues. The germline gives CDR1 SGHNT, CDR2 YENEEA. CDR3 nucleotide sequence: TGTGCCAGCAGCAAACGACTAGCGGCGTACAATGAGCAGTTCTTC. Its protein is CASSKRLAAYNEQFF.

In the case of this clone: Other DNA sequences in the same sample also yield this CDR3. The V and J genes are TRBV5-1 and TRBJ2-3; 10 bases agree with TRBD1. From germline, CDR1 is SGHRS and CDR2 YFSETQ. CDR3 length equals 14 residues. J was trimmed by 3 bases and V by 4 bases; bases with no gene match: 2. This CDR3 is CASSRGQGTDTQYF. CDR3 coding DNA: TGCGCCAGCAGCAGGGGACAGGGGACAGATACGCAGTATTTT.

The chain carries TRBV2 and TRBJ2-1; TRBD1 matches at 10 bases. Germline lookup yields CDR1 SNHLY and CDR2 FYNNEI. The length of the CDR3 is 14 residues. V was clipped by 6 bases and J by 9 bases; unmatched bases: 8. CDR3 sequence reads: CASRKGQGVGEQFF. CDR3 DNA: TGTGCCAGCAGGAAAGGACAGGGGGTGGGTGAGCAGTTCTTC.

The chain combines TRBV7-9 with TRBJ2-3, with TRBD2 identical over 13 bases. Per the germline V gene, CDR1 is SEHNR and CDR2 is FQNEAQ (reference sequence). The CDR3 contains 19 residues. Trimming cost V 8 bases and J 4 bases; bases outside gene matches: 18. CDR3 sequence: CASPGRVQLAGGPSDTQYF. CDR3 DNA sequence: TGTGCCAGCCCGGGACGGGTCCAACTAGCGGGAGGGCCCTCAGATACGCAGTATTTT.

The CDR3 DNA follows: TGTGCCAGCAGTTACTACAGGACCGTGAACACTGAAGCTTTCTTT. Translated, it gives CASSYYRTVNTEAFF. This chain links TRBV6-5 with TRBJ1-1, with TRBD1 as a possible D gene (5 bases). The CDR3 runs to 15 residues. The V gene lost 1 base and the J gene lost 0 bases, with 9 bases spanning the gap. From germline, CDR1 is MNHEY and CDR2 SVGAGI.

The CDR3 DNA reads as TGTGCCAGCAGCGTAGGACTAGCTCGTGACGAGCAGTACTTC. Its translation: CASSVGLARDEQYF. The rearrangement uses TRBV9 and TRBJ2-7; 7 bases agree with TRBD2. Germline trimming cut 0 bases from V and 5 bases from J; bases unmatched to any gene: 5. The CDR3 runs 14 residues. The germline CDR1 and CDR2 sequences are SGDLS and YYNGEE. Supplemented by reference TRBV9 and TRBJ2-7, the full variable domain reads DSGVTQTPKHLITATGQRVTLRCSPRSGDLSVYWYQQSLDQGLQFLIQYYNGEERAKGNILERFSAQQFPDLHSELNLSSLELGDSALYFCASSVGLARDEQYFGPGTRLTVT.

The chain recombines TRBV12-2 with TRBJ1-1. TRBV12-2 is a pseudogene segment. This CDR3 region has 17 residues. DNA of the CDR3: TGTGCAAGTCGCCCCCCTCTCACTCCCGGAGGGAACACTGAAGCTTTCTTT. Its protein product is CASRPPLTPGGNTEAFF.

The gene calls are TRBV7-6 and TRBJ2-4; 15 bases line up with TRBD2. Germline V gene sequence: CDR1 SGHVS, CDR2 FNYEAQ. J lost 9 bases, V lost 5 bases, and 8 bases had no gene match. The CDR3 covers 16 residues. The CDR3, as DNA: TGTGCCAGCAGCGAGGGACTAGCGGGAGGTCCAAGCATTCAGTACTTC. This translates into CASSEGLAGGPSIQYF.

The chain joins TRBV2 to TRBJ2-5; 10 positions match TRBD2. The V gene's germline CDR1 is SNHLY and CDR2 FYNNEI. V gave up 7 bases and J gave up 5 bases; unmatched junction bases: 16. This CDR3 has 17 amino acids. The CDR3 loop reads CASTIGLAGELTETQYF. Written as DNA, the CDR3 is TGTGCCAGCACGATAGGGCTAGCGGGAGAGTTGACGGAGACCCAGTACTTC.

This chain links TRBV15 with TRBJ1-2; weak D call: TRBD1 (6 bases). V gave up 5 bases and J gave up 3 bases, with 10 bases separating them. The CDR3 length is 13 residues. CDR1 is LNHNV, CDR2 YYDKDF, per germline (reference sequence). The CDR3 reads CATSPAGDYGYTF. As DNA, the CDR3 is TGTGCCACCAGCCCCGCAGGGGACTATGGCTACACCTTC.

V and J are TRBV11-1 and TRBJ2-7; TRBD1 matches 12 bases. With 4 bases clipped from V and 6 bases from J, the junction kept 7 bases outside the gene matches. The germline V gene encodes CDR1 SGHAT and CDR2 FQDESV (reference sequence). This CDR3 has 15 residues. CDR3 DNA: TGTGCCAGCAGCTCCCCGGGACAGGGGGCCCGCGAGCAGTACTTC. The encoded protein is CASSSPGQGAREQYF.

As to this clone: A read error may account for a junction end that differs from germline. The rearrangement joins TRBV7-9 to TRBJ2-3; D is unresolved. Germline V lookup: CDR1 SEHNR, CDR2 FQNEAQ (reference sequence). The CDR3 has 12 residues. The CDR3 nucleotides read TGTTCCAGCAGCTTAGACTCAGATACGCAGTATTTT. Translating it yields CSSSLDSDTQYF.

The genes are TRBV27 and TRBJ2-7, with TRBD1 as a possible D gene (6 bases). The V and J ends lost 10 bases and 4 bases respectively, with 23 bases between them. Per the germline V gene, CDR1 is MNHEY and CDR2 is SMNVEV (reference sequence). This CDR3 is built from 15 residues. In DNA form, the CDR3 reads TGTGCCACCTCATACCAGGGACACATTCTTTACGAGCAGTACTTC. It encodes CATSYQGHILYEQYF.

This chain uses TRBV5-1 with TRBJ1-2, with TRBD1 identical over 9 bases. J lost 0 bases, V lost 5 bases, and 8 bases had no gene match. The CDR3 has 16 residues. Germline CDR1 SGHRS, CDR2 YFSETQ. CDR3 bases: TGCGCCAGCAGAGCCGGGACAGGGAGCGCTAACTATGGCTACACCTTC. Translation: CASRAGTGSANYGYTF.

The V gene is TRBV7-6, the J gene TRBJ2-7, with 9 bases that match TRBD2. CDR3 length: 15 residues. Germline CDR1 reads SGHVS; CDR2 reads FNYEAQ. V trimming: 6 bases; J trimming: 1 base; junction bases outside the gene matches: 7. This chain's CDR3 is CASSLAGTTSYEQYF. In DNA form, the CDR3 reads TGTGCCAGCAGTCTAGCGGGGACGACTTCCTACGAGCAGTACTTC.

This chain uses TRBV2 with TRBJ2-1; D remains unclear. Germline CDR1 is SNHLY and CDR2 is FYNNEI. The CDR3 length is 12 residues. The ends were cut back, 5 bases at V and 8 bases at J, with 10 bases in the middle. The CDR3 sequence is CASSPRGHEQFF. For the CDR3, the DNA is TGTGCCAGCAGTCCCCGCGGCCATGAGCAGTTCTTC.

The chain couples TRBV19 to TRBJ2-1, with a possible D match to TRBD2 (5 bases). This CDR3 is 15 amino acids long. CDR1 and CDR2 from the germline V gene are LNHDA and SQIVND (reference sequence). V lost 3 bases, J lost 4 bases, and 13 bases lay in between. In DNA, the CDR3 is TGTGCCAGTAGTATGGCGGGTCTCCTGTACAATGAGCAGTTCTTC. The encoded protein is CASSMAGLLYNEQFF.